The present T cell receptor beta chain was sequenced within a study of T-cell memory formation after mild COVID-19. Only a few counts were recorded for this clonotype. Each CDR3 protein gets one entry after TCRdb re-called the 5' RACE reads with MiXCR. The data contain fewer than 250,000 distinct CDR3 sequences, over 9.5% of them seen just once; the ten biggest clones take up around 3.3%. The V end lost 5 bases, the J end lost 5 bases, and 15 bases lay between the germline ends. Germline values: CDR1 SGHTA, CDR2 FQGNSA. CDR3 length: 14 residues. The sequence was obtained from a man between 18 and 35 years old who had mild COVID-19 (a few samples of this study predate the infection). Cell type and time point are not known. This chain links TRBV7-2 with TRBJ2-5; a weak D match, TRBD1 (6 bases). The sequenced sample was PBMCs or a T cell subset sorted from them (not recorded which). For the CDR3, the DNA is TGTGCCAGCAGCCAACCCCCAGGGGTGGAGACCCAGTACTTC. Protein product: CASSQPPGVETQYF.